This TCR beta chain emerged from a study of regulatory T cells in long-lasting Graves disease. The V end lost 9 bases, the J end lost 0 bases, and 15 bases lay between the germline ends. CDR3 length: 14 amino acids. In germline, CDR1 is MNHEY, CDR2 SMNVEV (reference sequence). In this sample, this clonotype turned up many times. The TCR beta library used iRepertoire HTBI primers with Arm-PCR amplification of CDR3. Using its own MiXCR run on the multiplex PCR reads, TCRdb lists one record per CDR3 protein. The data contain approximately 470,000 distinct CDR3 sequences, 15% to 20% of them singletons. This sample's time point: newly diagnosed GD, antithyroid drugs for less than 3 months. PBMC RNA was the source of the TCR library. These data were also reused for a study on T cells in Graves' hyperthyroidism and ophthalmopathy.

The chain has TRBV27 and TRBJ2-7; D call uncertain. The specimen was peripheral blood mononuclear cells (PBMCs), collected at new diagnosis, from a patient treated with antithyroid drugs. The receptor was isolated from a man aged 40-49 years with Graves disease. DNA of the CDR3: TGTGCCAGTTCGATGGACCGGCTCTCCTACGAGCAGTACTTC. It specifies CASSMDRLSYEQYF.